This TCR beta chain appears in the sequencing data of a study of shared clonotypes between healthy human individuals. This CDR3 contains 14 residues. CDR1 and CDR2 (germline): SGHNT, YYREEE (reference sequence). V lost 4 bases, J lost 2 bases, and 6 bases stayed unmatched. Findings of the study overall: Against clonotypes common to all four donors, non-shared ones had lower generation probabilities. Since donors were few, the genetic and exposure-history diversity represented was limited.

Sequencing used immunoSEQ multiplex PCR; TCRdb keeps in-frame clones, though not all of them. The sample shows 730,000 or so clones, 72% of them seen only once. In the case of this clone: Its specificity is unknown.

Sequencing was carried out using memory CD4+ T cells sorted from blood. The sample's subset: CD45RA-negative fraction. The rearrangement uses TRBV5-4 and TRBJ2-7; 7 positions match TRBD1. The TCR sequence derives from a woman in her 30s in good health. The CDR3 loop reads CASSRPGQTYEQYF. CDR3 in DNA: TGTGCCAGCAGCAGGCCGGGACAGACCTACGAGCAGTACTTC.